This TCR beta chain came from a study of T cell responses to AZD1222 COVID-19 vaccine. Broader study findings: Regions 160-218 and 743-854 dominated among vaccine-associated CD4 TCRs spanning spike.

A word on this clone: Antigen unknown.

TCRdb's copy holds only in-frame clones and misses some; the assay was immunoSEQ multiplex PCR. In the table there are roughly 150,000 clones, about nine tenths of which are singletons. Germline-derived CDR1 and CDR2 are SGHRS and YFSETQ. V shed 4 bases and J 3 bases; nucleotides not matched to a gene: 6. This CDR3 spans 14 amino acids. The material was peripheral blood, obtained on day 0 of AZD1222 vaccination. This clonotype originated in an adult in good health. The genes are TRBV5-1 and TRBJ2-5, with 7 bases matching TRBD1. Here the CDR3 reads CASSPTGTEETQYF. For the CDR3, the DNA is TGCGCCAGCAGCCCGACCGGGACAGAAGAGACCCAGTACTTC.